Shown below are 32 T cell receptor beta chains from a single sample sequenced in a study of T cell changes during pregnancy in multiple sclerosis. Sequenced by immunoSEQ multiplex PCR; TCRdb stores in-frame clones only, minus some. The table has some 120,000 clones, approximately 93% seen once. This sample comprised peripheral blood, obtained before pregnancy. These receptor sequences come from a female donor with multiple sclerosis, enrolled in a pregnancy study.

The chain couples TRBV19 to TRBJ2-1; the D gene is possibly TRBD2 (5 bases). The CDR3 totals 16 residues. Trimming stripped 3 bases from V and 3 bases from J, with 15 bases between. CDR1 and CDR2 from the germline V gene are LNHDA and SQIVND (reference sequence). The chain's CDR3 is CASSIFRASGYNEQFF. CDR3 bases: TGTGCCAGTAGTATTTTTAGAGCGAGCGGCTACAATGAGCAGTTCTTC.

The gene calls are TRBV6-1 and TRBJ2-2, with D maybe TRBD2 (5 bases). This CDR3 is 15 amino acids long. The V gene lost 6 bases and the J gene lost 1 base, with 12 bases spanning the gap. Germline V gene lookup returns CDR1 MNHNS and CDR2 SASEGT. The DNA of the CDR3 is TGTGCCAGCAGGCCGCCCGGGGTGAACACCGGGGAGCTGTTTTTT. Translating it yields CASRPPGVNTGELFF.

The chain uses TRBV5-1 and TRBJ1-2; TRBD1 agrees at 7 bases. Looked up from germline, CDR1 is SGHRS and CDR2 is YFSETQ. CDR3 length: 15 residues. The J segment lost 3 bases and the V segment lost 0 bases, leaving 5 bases of the junction unmatched. CDR3 coding DNA: TGCGCCAGCAGCTTGGATCAGGGGACAGACTATGGCTACACCTTC. It encodes CASSLDQGTDYGYTF.

Worth noting for this clone: A junction end diverges from the germline sequence, so it may reflect a read error. V and J are TRBV28 and TRBJ1-5; the match to TRBD1 covers 7 bases. CDR1 is MDHEN and CDR2 is SYDVKM in the germline V gene. CDR3 size: 14 residues. Here the CDR3 DNA reads TGTGCCAGCAGTTTGACAGGGCCGAATCGGCCCCAGCATTTT. This sequence encodes CASSLTGPNRPQHF.

The J gene is TRBJ1-5, the V gene TRBV28; D is unclear. Germline V CDR1 and CDR2: MDHEN, SYDVKM. The ends were cut back, 1 base at V and 6 bases at J, with 13 bases in the middle. The CDR3 has 15 amino acids. CDR3 region: CASSLFGRTGQPQHF. The CDR3 DNA reads TGTGCCAGCAGTTTATTTGGCAGGACTGGTCAGCCCCAGCATTTT.

The V gene is TRBV29-1, the J gene TRBJ2-7; 9 positions match TRBD2. Germline-derived CDR1 and CDR2 are SQVTM and ANQGSEA. The CDR3 is 15 amino acids. Trimming cost V 4 bases and J 0 bases; bases outside gene matches: 7. This CDR3 is CSVVHAGGSSYEQYF. The CDR3 DNA sequence: TGCAGCGTTGTCCATGCGGGAGGGAGCTCCTACGAGCAGTACTTC.

The chain employs TRBV9 and TRBJ2-5; 8 bases match TRBD2. The CDR3 has 14 amino acids. V gave up 0 bases and J gave up 3 bases; unmatched junction bases: 1. Germline CDR1 is SGDLS and CDR2 is YYNGEE. The CDR3 protein is CASSVGAGEETQYF. As DNA, the CDR3 is TGTGCCAGCAGCGTAGGAGCGGGAGAAGAGACCCAGTACTTC.

J is TRBJ2-1 and V is TRBV30; 7 positions agree with TRBD1. Germline V lookup: CDR1 GTSNPN, CDR2 SVGIG (reference sequence). V shed 2 bases, J shed 6 bases, and the junction held 10 bases outside the gene matches. There are 15 residues in the CDR3. The chain's CDR3 is CAWSLLPRQGNEQFF. CDR3 nucleotides: TGTGCCTGGAGTCTACTTCCTCGACAGGGCAATGAGCAGTTCTTC. Based on the CDR3 plus reference TRBV30 and TRBJ2-1, the full variable domain is SQTIHQWPATLVQPVGSPLSLECTVEGTSNPNLYWYRQAAGRGLQLLFYSVGIGQISSEVPQNLSASRPQDRQFILSSKKLLLSDSGFYLCAWSLLPRQGNEQFFGPGTRLTVL.

The V call is TRBV5-1, the J call TRBJ1-1, with a possible D match to TRBD1 (5 bases). The CDR3 runs to 16 residues. Trimming cost V 2 bases and J 1 base, with 15 bases left between them. The germline V gene encodes CDR1 SGHRS and CDR2 YFSETQ. As DNA, the CDR3 is TGCGCCAGCAGCTTATACGCTGTAGGGGCGAACACTGAAGCTTTCTTT. This codes for CASSLYAVGANTEAFF.

The genes are TRBV9 and TRBJ2-3; 7 bases are a match to TRBD2. The CDR3 is 15 residues long. Per germline, CDR1 SGDLS and CDR2 YYNGEE. V lost 4 bases, J lost 1 base, and 6 bases stayed unmatched. DNA for the CDR3: TGTGCCAGCAGCTCCCCTCGGGGGGGCACAGATACGCAGTATTTT. It yields the protein CASSSPRGGTDTQYF.

This rearrangement joins TRBV18 to TRBJ1-1; D perhaps matches TRBD1 (6 bases). The germline gives CDR1 KGHSH, CDR2 LQKENI. The CDR3 length is 15 residues. V lost 1 base and J lost 7, with 16 bases in between. The CDR3 nucleotides read TGTGCCAGCTCACCACAGGGGGAAGGACCCGGTGAAGCTTTCTTT. Translated, it gives CASSPQGEGPGEAFF. Based on the CDR3 plus reference TRBV18 and TRBJ1-1, the full variable domain is NAGVMQNPRHLVRRRGQEARLRCSPMKGHSHVYWYRQLPEEGLKFMVYLQKENIIDESGMPKERFSAEFPKEGPSILRIQQVVRGDSAAYFCASSPQGEGPGEAFFGQGTRLTVV.

The rearrangement links TRBV5-6 to TRBJ1-6, with a tentative D call TRBD1 (6 bases). V dropped 3 bases and J dropped 6 bases, with 13 bases sitting between them. CDR1 is SGHDT, CDR2 YYEEEE, per germline. This CDR3 has 15 amino acids. CDR3 protein: CASSYGTRINSPLHF. DNA of the CDR3: TGTGCCAGCAGCTACGGGACAAGGATTAATTCACCCCTCCACTTT.

The CDR3 sequence: CASSPPGQGLGEKLFF. The CDR3, as DNA: TGTGCCAGCAGTCCCCCGGGACAGGGGCTCGGTGAAAAACTGTTTTTT. The chain uses TRBV28 and TRBJ1-4; 10 nucleotides line up with TRBD1. The CDR3 is made up of 16 amino acids. The germline V gene has CDR1 MDHEN and CDR2 SYDVKM. Trimming removed 5 bases from V and 7 bases from J; junction bases left unmatched: 10. The entire variable domain, with the rest obtained from reference TRBV28 and TRBJ1-4, is as follows: DVKVTQSSRYLVKRTGEKVFLECVQDMDHENMFWYRQDPGLGLRLIYFSYDVKMKEKGDIPEGYSVSREKKERFSLILESASTNQTSMYLCASSPPGQGLGEKLFFGSGTQLSVL.

The chain has TRBV2 and TRBJ1-2, with TRBD1 matching 7 bases. The V gene end was trimmed by 5 bases and the J gene end by 8 bases; junction bases not matched to a gene: 5. The CDR3 contains 12 residues. CDR1 SNHLY and CDR2 FYNNEI come from the germline V gene. CDR3 loop: CASSPGGYGYTF. CDR3 bases: TGTGCCAGCAGTCCAGGGGGTTACGGCTACACCTTC.

The rearrangement links TRBV28 to TRBJ1-3; D is unresolved. Trimming cost V 2 bases and J 4 bases, with 12 bases left between them. The germline V gene encodes CDR1 MDHEN and CDR2 SYDVKM. The CDR3 length is 15 residues. CDR3 sequence reads: CASSLGRGPGNTIYF. For the CDR3, the DNA is TGTGCCAGCAGTTTAGGCCGAGGGCCCGGAAACACCATATATTTT.

The chain combines TRBV5-6 with TRBJ2-1; 7 bases fit TRBD2. Germline CDR1 SGHDT, CDR2 YYEEEE. This CDR3 contains 11 residues. Unmatched junction bases numbered 5, after V lost 5 bases and J lost 12 bases. The CDR3 region is CASSSGLGQFF. CDR3 in DNA: TGTGCCAGCAGTTCCGGACTAGGGCAGTTCTTC. Supplemented by reference TRBV5-6 and TRBJ2-1, the full variable domain reads DAGVTQSPTHLIKTRGQQVTLRCSPKSGHDTVSWYQQALGQGPQFIFQYYEEEERQRGNFPDRFSGHQFPNYSSELNVNALLLGDSALYLCASSSGLGQFFGPGTRLTVL.

The V and J genes are TRBV5-1 and TRBJ2-7, with 14 bases lining up with TRBD2. CDR3 length: 17 amino acids. Trimming cost V 4 bases and J 5 bases; bases outside gene matches: 11. The germline V gene encodes CDR1 SGHRS and CDR2 YFSETQ. The CDR3: CASSLGTSGSGAHEQYF. The CDR3 DNA reads as TGCGCCAGCAGCCTGGGGACTAGCGGGAGCGGGGCCCACGAGCAGTACTTC.

The chain couples TRBV2 to TRBJ2-2; TRBD2 might be the D (5 bases). The V gene lost 4 bases and the J gene lost 8 bases, with 11 bases spanning the gap. The CDR3 is 13 amino acids. Per the germline V gene, CDR1 is SNHLY and CDR2 is FYNNEI. CDR3 nucleotides: TGTGCCAGCAGTGTGAGGGTTCCGGGGGAGCTGTTTTTT. It is translated as CASSVRVPGELFF.

This chain joins TRBV2 and TRBJ2-7, with 9 bases aligning to TRBD2. From germline, CDR1 is SNHLY and CDR2 FYNNEI. V was clipped by 2 bases and J by 5 bases; unmatched bases: 4. This CDR3 spans 14 amino acids. The CDR3 protein is CASSEISGRHEQYF. CDR3 nucleotide sequence: TGTGCCAGCAGTGAAATTAGCGGGAGACACGAGCAGTACTTC.

This sequence joins TRBV18 and TRBJ1-2; 7 bases align to TRBD1. The CDR3 has 16 amino acids. Germline V gene lookup returns CDR1 KGHSH and CDR2 LQKENI. The trim removed 6 bases at V and 0 bases at J, leaving 10 bases unmatched. The CDR3 sequence is CASSPRTTGTNYGYTF. CDR3 sequence (DNA): TGTGCCAGCTCTCCTAGAACGACAGGGACTAACTATGGCTACACCTTC.

The chain joins TRBV6-5 to TRBJ1-2; maybe TRBD1 (5 bases). The V end was cut by 0 bases, the J end by 4 bases, with 15 bases between. Germline CDR1 MNHEY, CDR2 SVGAGI. The CDR3 is made up of 16 amino acids. CDR3 amino acids: CASSYSAGALGYGYTF. CDR3 DNA sequence: TGTGCCAGCAGTTACTCGGCTGGGGCACTCGGCTATGGCTACACCTTC.

This rearrangement joins TRBV2 to TRBJ2-5; the match to TRBD2 covers 10 bases. Germline V gives CDR1 SNHLY, CDR2 FYNNEI. CDR3 length: 17 residues. J lost 2 bases, V lost 5 bases, and 11 bases had no gene match. The CDR3 DNA sequence: TGTGCCAGCAGTCCCGCCGGACTAGCGGCGGTGCAAGAGACCCAGTACTTC. This sequence encodes CASSPAGLAAVQETQYF.

This clone was counted only a few times. V is TRBV7-2 and J is TRBJ1-1; weak D call: TRBD1 (5 bases). Germline CDR1 reads SGHTA; CDR2 reads FQGNSA. The V end was cut by 7 bases, the J end by 6 bases, with 12 bases between. CDR3 length: 12 residues. CDR3 nucleotide sequence: TGTGCCAGCACCCAGGGACTCGCTGAAGCTTTCTTT. Translation gives CASTQGLAEAFF. The full variable domain, with the rest looked up from reference TRBV7-2 and TRBJ1-1, is GAGVSQSPSNKVTEKGKDVELRCDPISGHTALYWYRQSLGQGLEFLIYFQGNSAPDKSGLPSDRFSAERTGGSVSTLTIQRTQQEDSAVYLCASTQGLAEAFFGQGTRLTVV.

The chain couples TRBV7-2 to TRBJ2-5; 10 positions match TRBD2. The germline CDR1 and CDR2 sequences are SGHTA and FQGNSA. The V and J ends lost 5 bases and 9 bases, in that order; junction bases with no gene match: 6. This CDR3 spans 13 amino acids. CDR3 nucleotide sequence: TGTGCCAGCAGCCGACTAGCGGGTCGGGCCCAGTACTTC. This gives the protein CASSRLAGRAQYF.

This clone was found a few times. The chain uses TRBV29-1 and TRBJ2-3; 8 positions match TRBD2. V lost 6 bases and J lost 3; bases outside the gene matches: 11. CDR1 and CDR2 from the germline V gene are SQVTM and ANQGSEA. CDR3 length equals 15 residues. The DNA for the CDR3 is TGCAGCGTGGCCAGCGGGAGTGTTGAGACAGATACGCAGTATTTT. It specifies CSVASGSVETDTQYF.

This chain links TRBV5-1 with TRBJ2-1; TRBD2 matches 15 bases. After removal of 3 bases from V and 0 bases from J, the junction contained 7 bases not matched to a gene. Germline lookup yields CDR1 SGHRS and CDR2 YFSETQ. This CDR3 comprises 19 residues. The CDR3 sequence: CASSSGLAGGKYSYNEQFF. CDR3 sequence (DNA): TGCGCCAGCAGCTCGGGACTAGCGGGGGGCAAGTACTCCTACAATGAGCAGTTCTTC.

The chain couples TRBV15 to TRBJ1-4, with 9 bases aligning to TRBD1. The CDR3 has 15 residues. Trimming at V came to 4 bases and at J to 15 bases, leaving 15 bases not matched to a gene. Germline V gene lookup returns CDR1 LNHNV and CDR2 YYDKDF (reference sequence). CDR3 residues: CATSKGQGPQWSMFF. The DNA of the CDR3 is TGTGCCACCAGCAAGGGACAGGGACCTCAGTGGTCGATGTTTTTT.

The J gene is TRBJ2-1, the V gene TRBV27, with 7 bases fitting TRBD2. Germline-derived CDR1 and CDR2 are MNHEY and SMNVEV (reference sequence). V trimming: 4 bases; J trimming: 5 bases; junction bases outside the gene matches: 14. The CDR3 contains 17 residues. CDR3 sequence reads: CASSSPGGISPNNEQFF. The CDR3 DNA follows: TGTGCCAGCAGTTCCCCGGGGGGTATCTCCCCTAACAATGAGCAGTTCTTC.

The V and J genes are TRBV28 and TRBJ1-5; TRBD1 is a possible D gene (6 bases). Germline CDR1 and CDR2: MDHEN and SYDVKM. V shed 3 bases and J shed 5 bases, with 14 bases lying between them. This CDR3 is 15 amino acids long. The CDR3 protein is CASSFSGGLDQPQHF. The CDR3 DNA sequence: TGTGCCAGCAGTTTCTCGGGGGGGCTGGATCAGCCCCAGCATTTT.

This rearrangement joins TRBV2 to TRBJ2-7; D unresolved. The CDR3 loop spans 16 amino acids. Trimming pared 2 bases from V and 5 bases from J, leaving 19 bases between. CDR1 SNHLY and CDR2 FYNNEI come from the germline V gene. CDR3 residues: CASSELWAVGSDEQYF. The CDR3 bases are TGTGCCAGCAGTGAATTGTGGGCAGTCGGTTCGGACGAGCAGTACTTC.

Regarding this clone: Other DNA sequences in this specimen translate into the identical CDR3. V gene TRBV5-1 combines with J gene TRBJ2-1; no definite D call. The CDR3 consists of 15 residues. Per germline, CDR1 SGHRS and CDR2 YFSETQ. The V end was cut by 0 bases, the J end by 0 bases, with 7 bases between. CDR3 region: CASSLDSGSYNEQFF. The DNA for the CDR3 is TGCGCCAGCAGCTTGGACTCTGGCTCCTACAATGAGCAGTTCTTC.

The chain combines TRBV4-1 with TRBJ2-3; 8 bases match TRBD2. The CDR3 length is 18 residues. Germline-derived CDR1 and CDR2 are MGHRA and YSYEKL. With V trimmed by 0 bases and J by 4 bases, 12 bases remained unmatched. CDR3 sequence: CASSQDLLMEREPDTQYF. The CDR3 nucleotides are TGCGCCAGCAGCCAAGATCTATTAATGGAGCGGGAGCCAGATACGCAGTATTTT.